This TCR beta chain was retrieved from a study of molecular identifiers for immune sequencing clone quantification. Findings of the study overall: Among effectors, clones above 20 RNA copies held over 98% of molecules; among naive cells, under 1%. Spiked Jurkat TCR RNA equivalent to one cell reportedly surfaced among some 1 million naive cells.

Isolation of naive CD8 T cells was achieved by sorting on a CD8+CD4-CCR7+CD45RA+ phenotype. This clonotype was picked up many times. Its antigen is still unknown. V was trimmed by 5 bases and J by 2 bases, leaving 23 bases between them. The CDR3 covers 17 residues. Germline CDR1 is DFQATT and CDR2 is SNEGSKA (reference sequence). Each CDR3 protein is one row after TCRdb ran MiXCR on the PCR reads. The table has about 630,000 distinct CDR3 sequences, 25% seen once. This clonotype was sampled from a human donor in good health. Some libraries in this study had Jurkat cell RNA spiked in. This rearrangement joins TRBV20-1 to TRBJ2-3, with a weak D call TRBD2 (6 bases). Sequencing was done on a sample of naive CD8+ T cells from blood, with Jurkat cell RNA spiked in. The subset denotes: FACS-sorted CD8+CD4-CCR7+CD45RA+ naive T cells. CDR3 nucleotide sequence: TGCAGTGCTCCCCGGTGGGACTCAAGCTCCCCCACAGATACGCAGTATTTT. It encodes CSAPRWDSSSPTDTQYF.